The text below deals with one T cell receptor (beta chain). The data originate from a study of blood T cell repertoires in COVID-19. At the level of the study: Material from acute and convalescent COVID-19 was sourced from the United States, Italy and Spain.

Germline V gene data show CDR1 as MNHEY and CDR2 as SVGAGI. The CDR3 length is 16 residues. J was trimmed by 4 bases and V by 2 bases; bases with no gene match: 7. Some clones are missing from TCRdb's copy, which holds only in-frame ones; the method was immunoSEQ multiplex PCR. The top ten hold 11% of the sample, which has under 95,000 clones, about four fifths seen once. The chain joins TRBV6-5 to TRBJ2-2; 7 nucleotides match TRBD1. This TCR was sampled from a man aged 45-65 years with acute or convalescent COVID-19. Sequenced input: peripheral blood. CDR3 in amino acids: CASSYEGARVTGELFF. The CDR3 DNA follows: TGTGCCAGCAGTTACGAGGGGGCGCGTGTCACCGGGGAGCTGTTTTTT.